This section outlines one TCR beta chain sequence together with its context. Its antigen is unknown. Amplified TCR beta CDR3 regions derived from RNA transcripts. First-round RT-PCR with HTBI primers amplified the TCR CDR3 region. Each CDR3 protein is one row after TCRdb ran MiXCR on the multiplex PCR reads. The sample records 730,000 or so distinct CDR3 sequences, about 17% being singletons. This entry is derived from a study of T cells in Graves' hyperthyroidism and ophthalmopathy. Background on the study: Staff took peripheral blood when the initial diagnosis was made, before any treatment began. General study results and limits: Appearing also in blood were most of the thyroid clonotypes expanded above 0.001.

Patients were excluded because of uncontrolled infection, other autoimmune disease, pregnancy or lactation. With V trimmed by 4 bases and J by 4 bases, 5 bases remained unmatched. The CDR3 is 15 residues long. In germline, CDR1 is SGHDN, CDR2 FVKESK. The origin of this receptor is a woman in her forties or fifties with Graves' hyperthyroidism that later progressed to Graves' ophthalmopathy. The J gene is TRBJ2-1, the V gene TRBV14, with 9 bases fitting TRBD2. Sequences were obtained from blood. CDR3 sequence: CASSRLGLAYNEQFF. The DNA of the CDR3 is TGTGCCAGCAGCCGTCTCGGACTAGCGTACAATGAGCAGTTCTTC.